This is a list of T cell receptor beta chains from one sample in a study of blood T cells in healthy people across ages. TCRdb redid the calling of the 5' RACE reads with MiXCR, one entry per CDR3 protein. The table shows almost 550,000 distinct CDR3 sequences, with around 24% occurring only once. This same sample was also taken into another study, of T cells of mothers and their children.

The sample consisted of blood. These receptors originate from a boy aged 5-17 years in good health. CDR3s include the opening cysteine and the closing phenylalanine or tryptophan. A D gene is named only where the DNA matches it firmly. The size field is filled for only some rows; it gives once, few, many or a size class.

CASSQDLWGPLGF,TGCGCCAGCAGCCAAGATCTGTGGGGGCCCCTGGGCTTC,few,.,13,TRBJ2-7,TRBV4-3
CASSPLSGTQYF,TGTGCCAGCAGCCCACTAAGCGGTACGCAGTATTTT,.,.,12,TRBJ2-3,TRBV7-2
CAWSATRDRAPYEQYF,TGTGCCTGGAGTGCCACCCGGGACAGGGCCCCCTACGAGCAGTACTTC,few,TRBD1,16,TRBJ2-7,TRBV30
CASSYRQGNDEQYF,TGTGCCAGCAGCTACAGACAGGGGAATGACGAGCAGTACTTC,once,TRBD1,14,TRBJ2-7,TRBV7-9
CSARSLEETQYF,TGCAGTGCTCGGTCTCTCGAAGAGACCCAGTACTTC,.,.,12,TRBJ2-5,TRBV20-1
CASSVLAGGPTDTQYF,TGTGCCAGCAGCGTTCTAGCGGGGGGACCCACAGATACGCAGTATTTT,medium-sized,TRBD2,16,TRBJ2-3,TRBV9
CASSQEGTGSPRGYTF,TGCGCCAGCAGCCAAGAGGGGACAGGATCTCCGAGGGGCTACACCTTC,.,TRBD1,16,TRBJ1-2,TRBV4-3
CASSLSGAVEQYF,TGTGCCAGCAGCTTAAGTGGGGCGGTCGAGCAGTACTTC,.,.,13,TRBJ2-7,TRBV7-8
CASSPSGGAETQYF,TGTGCCAGCAGCCCTAGCGGGGGGGCAGAGACCCAGTACTTC,.,TRBD2,14,TRBJ2-5,TRBV27
CASSRESAKNIQYF,TGCGCCAGCAGTCGGGAGTCGGCCAAAAACATTCAGTACTTC,.,.,14,TRBJ2-4,TRBV5-1
CASSSEYEQYF,TGTGCCAGCAGTTCGGAGTACGAGCAGTACTTC,.,.,11,TRBJ2-7,TRBV28
CSASLPAGVTAGELFF,TGCAGTGCTAGCTTGCCGGCGGGAGTCACGGCCGGGGAGCTGTTTTTT,.,TRBD2,16,TRBJ2-2,TRBV20-1
CASSGTGGHEQYF,TGTGCCAGCTCTGGGACAGGGGGCCACGAGCAGTACTTC,few,TRBD1,13,TRBJ2-7,TRBV18
CASSPRAGGRTQYF,TGTGCCAGCAGCCCTAGGGCGGGGGGCAGGACCCAGTACTTC,few,TRBD2,14,TRBJ2-5,TRBV7-8
CASSLRVGYGYTF,TGTGCCAGCAGTTTGCGGGTTGGCTATGGCTACACCTTC,.,.,13,TRBJ1-2,TRBV27
CASNPGTGGETQYF,TGTGCCAGCAATCCCGGGACAGGGGGAGAGACCCAGTACTTC,few,TRBD1,14,TRBJ2-5,TRBV28
CASSSEGQPQETQYF,TGTGCCAGCAGCTCCGAGGGACAGCCACAAGAGACCCAGTACTTC,.,TRBD1,15,TRBJ2-5,TRBV11-3
CASSSYSGGKSSYNEQFF,TGTGCCAGCAGCTCTTATAGCGGGGGGAAGAGCTCCTACAATGAGCAGTTCTTC,few,TRBD2,18,TRBJ2-1,TRBV7-9
CASSTGQAGTDTQYF,TGTGCCAGCAGCACAGGACAGGCTGGCACAGATACGCAGTATTTT,few,TRBD1,15,TRBJ2-3,TRBV7-3
CASSLGVRLRSGSTKNIQYF,TGTGCCAGCAGCTTAGGGGTACGGCTCAGAAGCGGGAGTACCAAAAACATTCAGTACTTC,.,TRBD2,20,TRBJ2-4,TRBV7-8
CSARDGAGANVLTF,TGCAGTGCCCGCGACGGCGCCGGGGCCAACGTCCTGACTTTC,.,.,14,TRBJ2-6,TRBV20-1
CASSPVEYNEQFF,TGTGCCAGCAGCCCAGTGGAGTACAATGAGCAGTTCTTC,.,.,13,TRBJ2-1,TRBV7-9
CASSQENYWDRENTEAFF,TGCGCCAGCAGCCAAGAGAATTATTGGGACAGGGAGAACACTGAAGCTTTCTTT,few,TRBD1,18,TRBJ1-1,TRBV4-1
CASSSLAEALMNEQFF,TGCGCCAGCAGCTCCTTAGCGGAAGCCCTGATGAATGAGCAGTTCTTC,few,.,16,TRBJ2-1,TRBV5-1
CASSLGEGLPTPYNEQFF,TGTGCCAGCAGCTTAGGAGAAGGACTCCCGACCCCCTACAATGAGCAGTTCTTC,.,.,18,TRBJ2-1,TRBV13